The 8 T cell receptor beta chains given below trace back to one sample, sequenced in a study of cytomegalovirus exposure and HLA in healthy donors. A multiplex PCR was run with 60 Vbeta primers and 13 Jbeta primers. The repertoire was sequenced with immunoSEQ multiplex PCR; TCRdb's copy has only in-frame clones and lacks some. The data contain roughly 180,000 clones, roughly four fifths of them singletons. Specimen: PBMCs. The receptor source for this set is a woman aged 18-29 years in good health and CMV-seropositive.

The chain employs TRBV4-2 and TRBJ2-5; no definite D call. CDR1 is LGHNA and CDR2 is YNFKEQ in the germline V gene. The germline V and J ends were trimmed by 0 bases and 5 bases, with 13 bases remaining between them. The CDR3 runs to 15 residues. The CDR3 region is CASSQDGREVETQYF. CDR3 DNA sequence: TGTGCCAGCAGCCAAGACGGTAGAGAGGTGGAGACCCAGTACTTC.

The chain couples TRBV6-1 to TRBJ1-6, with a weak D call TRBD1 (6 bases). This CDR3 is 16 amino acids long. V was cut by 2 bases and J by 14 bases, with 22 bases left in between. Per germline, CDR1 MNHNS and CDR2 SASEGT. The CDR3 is CASSEWVLGGPYTLHF. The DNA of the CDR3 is TGTGCCAGCAGTGAATGGGTTCTAGGGGGACCCTACACCCTCCACTTT.

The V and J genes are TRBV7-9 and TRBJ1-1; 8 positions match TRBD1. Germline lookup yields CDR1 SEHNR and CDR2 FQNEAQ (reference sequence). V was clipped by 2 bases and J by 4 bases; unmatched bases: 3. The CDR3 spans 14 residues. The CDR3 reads CASSLTRGLTEAFF. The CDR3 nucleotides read TGTGCCAGCAGCTTAACCAGGGGGCTCACTGAAGCTTTCTTT.

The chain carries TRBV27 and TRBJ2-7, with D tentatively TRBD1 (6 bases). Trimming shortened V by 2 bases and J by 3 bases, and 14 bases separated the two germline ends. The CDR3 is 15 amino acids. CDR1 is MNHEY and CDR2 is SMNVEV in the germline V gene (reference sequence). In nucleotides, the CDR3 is TGTGCCAGCAGTTTAAAGTTTGGACAGTTCTACGAGCAGTACTTC. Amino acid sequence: CASSLKFGQFYEQYF.

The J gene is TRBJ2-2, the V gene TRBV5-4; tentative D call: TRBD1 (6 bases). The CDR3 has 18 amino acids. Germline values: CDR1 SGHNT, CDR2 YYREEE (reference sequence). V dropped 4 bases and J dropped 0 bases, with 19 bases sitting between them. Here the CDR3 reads CASSKPKTGTTNTGELFF. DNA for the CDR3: TGTGCCAGCAGCAAACCAAAAACCGGGACAACGAACACCGGGGAGCTGTTTTTT.

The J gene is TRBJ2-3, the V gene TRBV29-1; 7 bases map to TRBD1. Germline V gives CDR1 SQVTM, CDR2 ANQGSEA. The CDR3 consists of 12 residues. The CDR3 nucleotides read TGCGCCGGGACAGTCGACACAGATACGCAGTATTTT. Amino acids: CAGTVDTDTQYF.

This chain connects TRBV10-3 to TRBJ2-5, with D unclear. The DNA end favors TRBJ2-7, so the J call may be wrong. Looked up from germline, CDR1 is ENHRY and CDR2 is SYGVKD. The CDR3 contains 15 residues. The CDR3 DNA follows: TGTGCCATCAGTGAGTCGTCGTCAGACTCCTACGAGCAGTACTTC. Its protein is CAISESSSDSYEQYF.

In DNA, the CDR3 is TGTGCCTGGACGACAGGGAATGGCTACACCTTC. It is translated as CAWTTGNGYTF. This rearrangement joins TRBV30 to TRBJ1-2; 7 nucleotides agree with TRBD1. The CDR3 totals 11 residues. Germline V gives CDR1 GTSNPN, CDR2 SVGIG (reference sequence). With V trimmed by 4 bases and J by 6 bases, 2 bases remained unmatched.